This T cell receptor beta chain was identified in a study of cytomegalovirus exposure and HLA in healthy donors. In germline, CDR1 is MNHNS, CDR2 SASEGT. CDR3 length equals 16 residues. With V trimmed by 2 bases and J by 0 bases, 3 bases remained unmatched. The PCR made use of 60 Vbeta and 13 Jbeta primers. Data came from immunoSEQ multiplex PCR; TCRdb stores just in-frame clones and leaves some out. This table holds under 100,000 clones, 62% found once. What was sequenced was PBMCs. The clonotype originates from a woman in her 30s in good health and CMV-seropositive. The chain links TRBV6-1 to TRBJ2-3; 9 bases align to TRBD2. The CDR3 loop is CASSESGGLSTDTQYF. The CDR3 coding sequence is TGTGCCAGCAGTGAAAGCGGGGGGCTCAGCACAGATACGCAGTATTTT.